These 5 T cell receptor beta chains were all obtained from the same sample, sequenced in a study of lymphopenia after photon versus proton radiotherapy. Assay used: immunoSEQ multiplex PCR; TCRdb lists only in-frame clones, some missing. The table shows nearly 25,000 clones, with nearly 85% occurring only once. Specimen: peripheral blood, collected from a patient treated with proton-based radiotherapy. Source of these receptors: a woman aged 70-85 years with pancreatic cancer.

This rearrangement joins TRBV14 to TRBJ2-3, with D unresolved. V dropped 0 bases and J dropped 6 bases, with 7 bases sitting between them. The CDR3 has 13 amino acids. Germline CDR1 is SGHDN and CDR2 is FVKESK. CDR3 sequence (DNA): TGTGCCAGCAGCCAAGATCTCCGGGATACGCAGTATTTT. It specifies CASSQDLRDTQYF. The complete variable domain, with remaining parts taken from reference TRBV14 and TRBJ2-3, reads EAGVTQFPSHSVIEKGQTVTLRCDPISGHDNLYWYRRVMGKEIKFLLHFVKESKQDESGMPNNRFLAERTGGTYSTLKVQPAELEDSGVYFCASSQDLRDTQYFGPGTRLTVL.

This sequence joins TRBV11-3 and TRBJ1-6, with D possibly matching TRBD1 (6 bases). Trimming removed 5 bases at V and 7 bases at J, with 15 bases between. This CDR3 is 15 amino acids long. Germline-derived CDR1 and CDR2 are SGHNT and YENEEA. In DNA form, the CDR3 reads TGTGCCAGCAGCCTCCTAACAGGGATGAATTCACCCCTCCACTTT. This encodes CASSLLTGMNSPLHF.

The genes are TRBV5-4 and TRBJ2-1; TRBD1 aligns across 8 bases. With 4 bases clipped from V and 5 bases from J, the junction kept 5 bases outside the gene matches. The CDR3 runs 14 residues. In germline, CDR1 is SGHNT, CDR2 YYREEE (reference sequence). The CDR3 is CASSPPGGNNEQFF. For the CDR3, the DNA is TGTGCCAGCAGCCCCCCAGGGGGCAACAATGAGCAGTTCTTC.

The chain carries TRBV4-1 and TRBJ1-3; D is possibly TRBD1 (5 bases). Germline CDR1 and CDR2: MGHRA and YSYEKL. V dropped 8 bases and J dropped 0 bases, with 11 bases sitting between them. The CDR3 has 14 residues. The CDR3 DNA is TGCGCCAGCGGGGACTCCCTCTCTGGAAACACCATATATTTT. It translates to CASGDSLSGNTIYF.

V and J are TRBV28 and TRBJ2-1; 12 bases match TRBD2. CDR3 length: 16 residues. CDR1 and CDR2 from the germline V gene are MDHEN and SYDVKM. J gave up 7 bases and V 7 bases, and 11 bases lay outside the gene matches. DNA for the CDR3: TGTGCCAGCACCAAGACTAGCGGGAGCGTAGGGAATGAGCAGTTCTTC. Translated: CASTKTSGSVGNEQFF. Looking up the rest from reference TRBV28 and TRBJ2-1 gives the full variable domain: DVKVTQSSRYLVKRTGEKVFLECVQDMDHENMFWYRQDPGLGLRLIYFSYDVKMKEKGDIPEGYSVSREKKERFSLILESASTNQTSMYLCASTKTSGSVGNEQFFGPGTRLTVL.